These 17 T cell receptor beta chains came from one sample sequenced in a study of cytomegalovirus exposure and HLA in healthy donors. PCR primers comprised 60 Vbeta and 13 Jbeta primers. This table comes from immunoSEQ multiplex PCR, and its TCRdb copy is limited to in-frame clones, with some not included. Counted here are over 50,000 clones, roughly 80% occurring once; the ten biggest clones make up roughly 1.8%. The sequenced sample consisted of PBMCs. The receptors come from a man between 40 and 49 years old in good health and CMV-seronegative.

This clone was counted once. CDR3 sequence reads: CASSLNQGATDTQYF. The CDR3 DNA reads TGTGCCAGCAGCTTAAACCAGGGGGCCACAGATACGCAGTATTTT. This chain uses TRBV7-2 with TRBJ2-3; 8 bases are a match to TRBD1. Germline-derived CDR1 and CDR2 are SGHTA and FQGNSA. The CDR3 consists of 15 residues. V lost 2 bases to trimming and J lost 2 bases; unmatched junction nucleotides: 3.

The V call is TRBV11-2, the J call TRBJ1-2; D is uncertain. Germline V lookup: CDR1 SGHAT, CDR2 FQNNGV. This CDR3 contains 13 residues. Trimming cost V 6 bases and J 5 bases, with 13 bases left between them. The CDR3 region has the DNA TGTGCCAGCAGAACCTGGGCCGAATATGGCTACACCTTC. Translating gives CASRTWAEYGYTF.

J is TRBJ1-5 and V is TRBV7-9; D unclear. CDR1 SEHNR and CDR2 FQNEAQ come from the germline V gene (reference sequence). Trimming removed 3 bases at V and 9 bases at J, with 9 bases between. The CDR3 runs 12 residues. The chain's CDR3 is CASSFSEGPQHF. The CDR3 coding sequence is TGTGCCAGCAGCTTTTCAGAGGGGCCCCAGCATTTT.

This sequence joins TRBV2 and TRBJ2-1, with 15 bases that match TRBD2. V gave up 5 bases and J gave up 3 bases; unmatched junction bases: 11. Germline V gene data show CDR1 as SNHLY and CDR2 as FYNNEI. The CDR3 has 19 residues. The CDR3: CASSSPGTSGGTIYNEQFF. DNA of the CDR3: TGTGCCAGCAGTTCACCCGGGACTAGCGGGGGGACTATCTACAATGAGCAGTTCTTC.

This clone showed up just a few times. This CDR3 reads CASSPPRGSTEAFF. CDR3 coding DNA: TGTGCCAGCAGCCCCCCCAGGGGGAGCACTGAAGCTTTCTTT. The genes are TRBV5-6 and TRBJ1-1; the match to TRBD1 covers 7 bases. The CDR3 is made up of 14 amino acids. J lost 4 bases, V lost 4 bases, and 7 bases had no gene match. Germline-derived CDR1 and CDR2 are SGHDT and YYEEEE.

This clone was detected once. The rearrangement links TRBV11-3 to TRBJ2-1; 9 nucleotides align to TRBD2. This CDR3 is 15 amino acids long. After removal of 10 bases from V and 5 bases from J, the junction contained 12 bases not matched to a gene. The germline CDR1 and CDR2 sequences are SGHNT and YENEEA. Here the CDR3 DNA reads TGTGCCACAAAAAGCGGGGGGCGGATAGACAATGAGCAGTTCTTC. Its translation: CATKSGGRIDNEQFF.

The V and J genes are TRBV18 and TRBJ1-1, with 8 bases matching TRBD1. Germline V CDR1 and CDR2: KGHSH, LQKENI. V was pared by 1 base and J by 4 bases, with 8 bases of the junction left unmatched. The CDR3 is made up of 16 amino acids. As DNA, the CDR3 is TGTGCCAGCTCACCACGGCAGGGGGCGGAAAGCACTGAAGCTTTCTTT. Translating it yields CASSPRQGAESTEAFF.

There are a few counts of this clone. This chain uses TRBV5-8 with TRBJ1-1; 10 bases are a match to TRBD1. The CDR3 consists of 15 residues. CDR1 is SGHTS and CDR2 is YDEGEE in the germline V gene. V was clipped by 3 bases and J by 4 bases; unmatched bases: 6. CDR3 residues: CASSSGTGVFTEAFF. CDR3 nucleotides: TGTGCCAGCAGCTCCGGGACAGGGGTCTTCACTGAAGCTTTCTTT.

The chain links TRBV5-8 to TRBJ2-1; TRBD2 matches at 13 bases. Germline assignment: CDR1 SGHTS and CDR2 YDEGEE. This CDR3 is built from 17 residues. The J segment lost 9 bases and the V segment lost 4 bases, leaving 13 bases of the junction unmatched. The CDR3 region has the DNA TGTGCCAGCAGCCAGGAAGGACTAGCGGGAGAAGTGGGTGAGCAGTTCTTC. It is translated as CASSQEGLAGEVGEQFF.

The V gene is TRBV29-1, the J gene TRBJ1-2; a weak D match, TRBD1 (6 bases). Germline V gene lookup returns CDR1 SQVTM and CDR2 ANQGSEA. Trimming took 3 bases from V and 3 from J, leaving 11 bases between them. CDR3 length: 13 amino acids. The CDR3 DNA is TGCAGCGTTGATCAGGGGCGCGACTATGGCTACACCTTC. Its protein product is CSVDQGRDYGYTF.

V is TRBV30 and J is TRBJ1-2, with D possibly matching TRBD1 (5 bases). Germline values: CDR1 GTSNPN, CDR2 SVGIG (reference sequence). The CDR3 is 12 residues long. With 8 bases removed from V and 6 bases from J, the gap between germline ends came to 16 bases. The CDR3 DNA is TGTGCCGGGATTCACCAGGGCGATGGCTACACCTTC. It translates to CAGIHQGDGYTF.

This clone was counted a few times. This sequence joins TRBV19 and TRBJ1-1, with D hard to call. CDR1 and CDR2 from the germline V gene are LNHDA and SQIVND (reference sequence). The CDR3 loop spans 13 amino acids. The ends were cut back, 4 bases at V and 1 base at J, with 7 bases in the middle. Here the CDR3 DNA reads TGTGCCAGTAGTACGGGTTCGAACACTGAAGCTTTCTTT. Its translation: CASSTGSNTEAFF.

In this sample, this clone turned up once. The identical CDR3 is also encoded by other nucleotide sequences in the sample. This sequence joins TRBV19 and TRBJ1-1; possible D gene TRBD1, 6 bases. Trimming took 5 bases from V and 5 from J, leaving 18 bases between them. Per germline, CDR1 LNHDA and CDR2 SQIVND (reference sequence). The CDR3 sequence is 15 residues long. The CDR3 DNA reads TGTGCCAGTAGTGCGGAATACAGGGAAGGGACTGAAGCTTTCTTT. Its protein product is CASSAEYREGTEAFF.

The V gene is TRBV4-3, the J gene TRBJ2-3; 7 nucleotides line up with TRBD1. After removal of 2 bases from V and 1 base from J, the junction contained 3 bases not matched to a gene. CDR1 and CDR2 (germline): LGHNA, YSLEER. The CDR3 runs to 15 residues. Written as DNA, the CDR3 is TGCGCCAGCAGCCAATGGGACAGCGGCACAGATACGCAGTATTTT. This encodes CASSQWDSGTDTQYF.

The chain couples TRBV11-2 to TRBJ2-5; 9 bases are shared with TRBD2. The CDR3 length is 17 residues. V lost 0 bases to trimming and J lost 5 bases; unmatched junction nucleotides: 10. Germline loops: CDR1 SGHAT, CDR2 FQNNGV. CDR3 residues: CASSLDGAGGPGETQYF. Here the CDR3 DNA reads TGTGCCAGCAGCTTAGATGGCGCGGGGGGGCCGGGGGAGACCCAGTACTTC.

The chain carries TRBV11-2 and TRBJ1-1; possibly TRBD1 for D (6 bases). The CDR3 is 14 amino acids. Trimming pared 2 bases from V and 6 bases from J, leaving 13 bases between. In germline, CDR1 is SGHAT, CDR2 FQNNGV. CDR3 sequence reads: CASSLKRGGAEAFF. CDR3 coding DNA: TGTGCCAGCAGCTTAAAAAGAGGGGGGGCTGAAGCTTTCTTT.

The V and J genes are TRBV27 and TRBJ2-5, with a tentative D call TRBD1 (6 bases). Germline V gives CDR1 MNHEY, CDR2 SMNVEV (reference sequence). The V and J ends lost 6 bases and 4 bases respectively, with 15 bases between them. The CDR3 covers 14 residues. DNA for the CDR3: TGTGCCAGCAGAGCACAGGGCAGACCAGAGACCCAGTACTTC. Amino acids: CASRAQGRPETQYF.